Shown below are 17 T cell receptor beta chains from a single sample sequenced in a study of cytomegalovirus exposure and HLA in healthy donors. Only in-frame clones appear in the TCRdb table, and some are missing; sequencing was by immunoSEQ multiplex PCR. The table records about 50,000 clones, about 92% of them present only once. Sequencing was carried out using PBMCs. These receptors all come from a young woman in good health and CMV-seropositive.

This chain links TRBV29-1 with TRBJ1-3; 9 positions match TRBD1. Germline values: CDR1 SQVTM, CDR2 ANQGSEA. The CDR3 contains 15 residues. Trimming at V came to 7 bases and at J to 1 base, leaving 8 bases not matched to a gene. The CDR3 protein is CSARGTGRSGNTIYF. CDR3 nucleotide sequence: TGCAGCGCACGAGGGACAGGGCGTTCTGGAAACACCATATATTTT.

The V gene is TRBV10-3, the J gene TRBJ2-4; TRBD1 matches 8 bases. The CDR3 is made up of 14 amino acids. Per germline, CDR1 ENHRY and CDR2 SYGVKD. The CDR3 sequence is CAAGGPGSIIIQYF. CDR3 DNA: TGTGCAGCAGGGGGCCCGGGGTCAATTATCATTCAGTACTTC.

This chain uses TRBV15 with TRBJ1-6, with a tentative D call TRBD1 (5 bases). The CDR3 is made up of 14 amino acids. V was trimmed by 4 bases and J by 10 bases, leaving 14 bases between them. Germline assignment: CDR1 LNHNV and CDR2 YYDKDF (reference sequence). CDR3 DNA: TGTGCCACCAGCATTCTTCAGGGAAACTCACCCCTCCACTTT. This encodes CATSILQGNSPLHF.

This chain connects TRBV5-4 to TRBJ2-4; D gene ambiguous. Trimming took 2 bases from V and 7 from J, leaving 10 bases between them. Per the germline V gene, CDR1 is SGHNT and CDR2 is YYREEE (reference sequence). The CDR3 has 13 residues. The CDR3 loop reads CASSFGAVNIQYF. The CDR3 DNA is TGTGCCAGCAGCTTCGGTGCTGTTAACATTCAGTACTTC.

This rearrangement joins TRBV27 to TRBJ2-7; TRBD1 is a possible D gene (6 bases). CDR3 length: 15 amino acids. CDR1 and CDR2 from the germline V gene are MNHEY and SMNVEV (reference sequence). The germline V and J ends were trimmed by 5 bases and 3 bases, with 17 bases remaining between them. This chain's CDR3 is CASSIKQTGYYEQYF. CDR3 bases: TGTGCCAGCAGTATAAAACAGACAGGCTACTACGAGCAGTACTTC.

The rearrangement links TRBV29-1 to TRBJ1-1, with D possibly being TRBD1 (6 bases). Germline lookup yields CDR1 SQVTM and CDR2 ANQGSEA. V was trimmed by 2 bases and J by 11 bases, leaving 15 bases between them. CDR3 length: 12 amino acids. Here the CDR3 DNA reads TGCAGCGTTGAAAGACAGTCAGGGGCGGCTTTCTTT. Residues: CSVERQSGAAFF.

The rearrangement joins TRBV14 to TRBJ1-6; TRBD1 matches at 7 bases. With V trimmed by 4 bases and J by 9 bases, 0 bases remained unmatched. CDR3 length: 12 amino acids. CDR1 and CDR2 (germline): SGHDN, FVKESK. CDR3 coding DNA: TGTGCCAGCAGCCGACAGGGTTCACCCCTCCACTTT. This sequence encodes CASSRQGSPLHF.

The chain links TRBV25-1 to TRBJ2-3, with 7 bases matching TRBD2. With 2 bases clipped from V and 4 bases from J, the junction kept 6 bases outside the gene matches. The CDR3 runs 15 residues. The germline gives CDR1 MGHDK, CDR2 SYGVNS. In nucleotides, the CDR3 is TGTGCCAGCAGTGAACTTCGGGGGAGGGCAGATACGCAGTATTTT. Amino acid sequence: CASSELRGRADTQYF.

The CDR3 sequence is CASSGGASNEQFF. CDR3 nucleotide sequence: TGCGCCAGCAGCGGGGGGGCGTCGAATGAGCAGTTCTTC. The chain employs TRBV4-1 and TRBJ2-1, with D possibly being TRBD2 (7 bases). The CDR3 contains 13 residues. Germline assignment: CDR1 MGHRA and CDR2 YSYEKL. V lost 5 bases, J lost 7 bases, and 12 bases lay in between.

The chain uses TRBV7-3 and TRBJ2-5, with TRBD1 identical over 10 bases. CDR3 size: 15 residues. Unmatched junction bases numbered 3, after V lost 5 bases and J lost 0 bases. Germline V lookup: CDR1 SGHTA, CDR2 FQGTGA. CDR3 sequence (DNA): TGTGCCAGCAGCCTGACAGGGGGCGACCAAGAGACCCAGTACTTC. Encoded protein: CASSLTGGDQETQYF.

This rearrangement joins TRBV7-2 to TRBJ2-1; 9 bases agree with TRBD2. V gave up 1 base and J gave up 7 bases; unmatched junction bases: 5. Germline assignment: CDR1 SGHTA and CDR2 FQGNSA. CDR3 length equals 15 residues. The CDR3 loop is CASSLEAGGLNEQFF. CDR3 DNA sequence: TGTGCCAGCAGCTTAGAGGCGGGGGGGCTGAATGAGCAGTTCTTC.

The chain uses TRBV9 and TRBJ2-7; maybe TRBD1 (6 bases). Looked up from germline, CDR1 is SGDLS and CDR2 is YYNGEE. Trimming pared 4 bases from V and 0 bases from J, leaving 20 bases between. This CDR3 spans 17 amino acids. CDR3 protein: CASSTRDKDLFSYEQYF. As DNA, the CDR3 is TGTGCCAGCAGCACCCGGGACAAGGACCTATTCTCCTACGAGCAGTACTTC.

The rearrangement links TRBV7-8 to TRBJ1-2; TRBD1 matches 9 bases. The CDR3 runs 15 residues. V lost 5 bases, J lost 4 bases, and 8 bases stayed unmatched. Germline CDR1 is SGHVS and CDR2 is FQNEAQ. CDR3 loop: CASSPRDRVFYGYTF. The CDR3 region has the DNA TGTGCCAGCAGCCCTCGGGACAGGGTTTTCTATGGCTACACCTTC.

The CDR3 coding sequence is TGTGCCAGCAGAGGACAGGGGAGAAGGGGAAACACCATATATTTT. Its translation is CASRGQGRRGNTIYF. The V gene is TRBV5-5, the J gene TRBJ1-3; TRBD1 matches at 9 bases. This CDR3 spans 15 amino acids. Germline-derived CDR1 and CDR2 are SGHKS and YYEKEE (reference sequence). The junction had 7 bases not matched to a gene; V was cut back by 5 bases and J by 4 bases.

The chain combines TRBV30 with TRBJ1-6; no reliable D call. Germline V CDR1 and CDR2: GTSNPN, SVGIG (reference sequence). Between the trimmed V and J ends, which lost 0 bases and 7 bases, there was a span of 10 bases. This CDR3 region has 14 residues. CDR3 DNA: TGTGCCTGGAGTGTTCGGGGATTCAATTCACCCCTCCACTTT. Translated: CAWSVRGFNSPLHF.

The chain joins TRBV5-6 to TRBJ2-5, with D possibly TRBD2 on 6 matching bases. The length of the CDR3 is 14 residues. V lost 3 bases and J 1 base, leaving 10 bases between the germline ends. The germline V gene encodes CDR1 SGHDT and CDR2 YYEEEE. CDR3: CASSWGDSQETQYF. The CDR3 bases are TGTGCCAGCAGCTGGGGGGACTCCCAAGAGACCCAGTACTTC.

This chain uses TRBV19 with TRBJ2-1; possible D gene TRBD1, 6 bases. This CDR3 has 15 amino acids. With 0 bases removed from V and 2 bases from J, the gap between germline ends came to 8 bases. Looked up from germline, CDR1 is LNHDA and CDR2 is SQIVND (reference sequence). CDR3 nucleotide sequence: TGTGCCAGTAGTATAGACAGGGGCCCCTACAATGAGCAGTTCTTC. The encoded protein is CASSIDRGPYNEQFF.